The present T cell receptor (beta chain) was sequenced within a study of Ad26.COV2.S vaccination and SARS-CoV-2 variants. Across the whole study: This donor came from the COV1001 trial of Ad26.COV2.S.

The CDR3 contains 15 residues. With 5 bases removed from V and 8 bases from J, the gap between germline ends came to 18 bases. CDR1 is SGHVS and CDR2 is FNYEAQ in the germline V gene. As for treatment: 15 to 20 received Ad26.COV2.S at low or high dose, single or two shots; 5 received placebo; per-sample allocation not given. Specimens were obtained on day 63 following the first vaccine or placebo injection. This clone showed up just once. The antigen remains unidentified. General study points: After vaccination, substantial breadth of spike-specific CD8+ and CD4+ responses was reported.

Produced via immunoSEQ multiplex PCR; TCRdb's table is partial and in-frame only. Of about 390,000 clones listed, around 92% are singletons. The sample was peripheral blood, taken in a trial of Ad26.COV2.S vaccine versus placebo. The receptor's source is a person aged 18-65 years who received the Ad26.COV2.S COVID-19 vaccine or a placebo. The rearrangement uses TRBV7-6 and TRBJ1-4; unclear D gene. This chain's CDR3 is CASSPHLGPAEKLFF. In nucleotides, the CDR3 is TGTGCCAGCAGCCCACACCTCGGACCCGCAGAAAAACTGTTTTTT.